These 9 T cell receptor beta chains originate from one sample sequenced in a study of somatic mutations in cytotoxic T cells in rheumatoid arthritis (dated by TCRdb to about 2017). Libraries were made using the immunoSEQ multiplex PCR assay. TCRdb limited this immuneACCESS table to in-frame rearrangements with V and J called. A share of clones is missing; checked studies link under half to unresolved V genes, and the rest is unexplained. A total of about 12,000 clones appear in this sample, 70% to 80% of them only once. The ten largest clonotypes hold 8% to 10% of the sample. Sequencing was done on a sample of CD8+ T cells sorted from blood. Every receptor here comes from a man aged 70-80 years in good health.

This CDR3 reads CASSLSGRRLHNEQFF. The CDR3 nucleotides read TGTGCCAGCAGTTTATCGGGACGACGATTGCACAATGAGCAGTTCTTC. The chain combines TRBV28 with TRBJ2-1; tentatively, D is TRBD1 or TRBD2 (5 bases each). The CDR3 has 16 residues. The V end lost 1 base, the J end lost 5 bases, and 15 bases lay between the germline ends. Germline V gene data show CDR1 as MDHEN and CDR2 as SYDVKM.

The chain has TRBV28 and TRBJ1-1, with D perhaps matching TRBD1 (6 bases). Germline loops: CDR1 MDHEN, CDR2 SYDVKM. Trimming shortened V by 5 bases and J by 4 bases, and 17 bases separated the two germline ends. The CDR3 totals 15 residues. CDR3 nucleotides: TGTGCCAGCAGTATCAACAGGGAGAAGGTCACTGAAGCTTTCTTT. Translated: CASSINREKVTEAFF.

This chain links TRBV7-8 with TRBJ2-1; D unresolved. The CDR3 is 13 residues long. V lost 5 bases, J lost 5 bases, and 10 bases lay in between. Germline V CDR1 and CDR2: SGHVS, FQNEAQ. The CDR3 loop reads CASSPPTDNEQFF. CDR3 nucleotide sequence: TGTGCCAGCAGCCCCCCAACTGACAATGAGCAGTTCTTC.

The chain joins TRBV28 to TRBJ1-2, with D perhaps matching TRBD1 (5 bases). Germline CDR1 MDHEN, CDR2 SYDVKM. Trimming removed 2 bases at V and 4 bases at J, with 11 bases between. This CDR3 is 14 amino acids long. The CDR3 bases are TGTGCCAGCAGTTTAAGCCTTGGGGGCTATGGCTACACCTTC. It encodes CASSLSLGGYGYTF.

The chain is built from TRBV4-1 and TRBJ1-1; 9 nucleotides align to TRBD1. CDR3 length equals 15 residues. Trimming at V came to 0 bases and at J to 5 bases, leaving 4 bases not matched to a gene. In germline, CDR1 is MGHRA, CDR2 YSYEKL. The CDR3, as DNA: TGCGCCAGCAGCCAAGAGGGACAGGGATGGACTGAAGCTTTCTTT. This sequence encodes CASSQEGQGWTEAFF.

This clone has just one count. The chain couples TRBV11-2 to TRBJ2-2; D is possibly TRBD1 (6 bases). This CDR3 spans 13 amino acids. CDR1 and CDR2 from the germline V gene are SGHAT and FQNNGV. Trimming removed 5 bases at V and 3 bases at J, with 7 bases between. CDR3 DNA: TGTGCCAGCAGCGAGGGGGACACCGGGGAGCTGTTTTTT. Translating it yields CASSEGDTGELFF.

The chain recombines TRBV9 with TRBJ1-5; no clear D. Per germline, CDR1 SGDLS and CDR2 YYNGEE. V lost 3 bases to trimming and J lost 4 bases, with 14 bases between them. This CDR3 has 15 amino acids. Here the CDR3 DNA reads TGTGCCAGCAGCGGAGAAGGGATTATTAATCAGCCCCAGCATTTT. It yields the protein CASSGEGIINQPQHF. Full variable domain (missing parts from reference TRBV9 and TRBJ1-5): DSGVTQTPKHLITATGQRVTLRCSPRSGDLSVYWYQQSLDQGLQFLIQYYNGEERAKGNILERFSAQQFPDLHSELNLSSLELGDSALYFCASSGEGIINQPQHFGDGTRLSIL.

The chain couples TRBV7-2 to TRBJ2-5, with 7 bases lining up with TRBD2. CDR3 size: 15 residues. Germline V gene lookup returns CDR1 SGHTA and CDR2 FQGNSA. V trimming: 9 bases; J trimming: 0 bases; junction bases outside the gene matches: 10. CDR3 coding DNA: TGTGCCAGTAAGCGGGATTACACGTACCAAGAGACCCAGTACTTC. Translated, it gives CASKRDYTYQETQYF.

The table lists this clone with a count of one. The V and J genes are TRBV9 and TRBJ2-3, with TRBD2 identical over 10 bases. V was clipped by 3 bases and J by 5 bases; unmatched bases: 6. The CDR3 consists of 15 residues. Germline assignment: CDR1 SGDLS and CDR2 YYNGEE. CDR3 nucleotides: TGTGCCAGCAGCGCAGAGCGGGGGGGCCGAGATACGCAGTATTTT. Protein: CASSAERGGRDTQYF.